This T cell receptor (beta chain) was sequenced in a study of shared clonotypes between healthy human individuals. This clone appeared once. Its target is unknown. Sorted-subset replicate PCR reactions contained roughly 200 ng DNA, corresponding to 29,000 or so T cell genomes. Measured with immunoSEQ multiplex PCR; TCRdb has only the in-frame clones, and not every one. The table includes about 1.1 million clones, 75% to 80% detected once. Study results and limitations: Sampling included only blood; tissue repertoires likely differ. An effect of sequencing depth on clonotype sharing among donors was expected. Memory subsets generally showed lower estimated richness than naive subsets.

Sequenced material: memory CD4+ T cells from PBMCs. Sample subset: CD45RA-negative fraction. The TCR comes from a man younger than 35 in good health. Some clones in this sample may be carry-over from other donors' samples.

CDR3 region: CASVMDRGFASNQPQHF. As DNA, the CDR3 is TGTGCCAGCGTGATGGACAGGGGTTTCGCTAGCAATCAGCCCCAGCATTTT. The chain is built from TRBV5-8 and TRBJ1-5; 9 bases are a match to TRBD1. Germline values: CDR1 SGHTS, CDR2 YDEGEE. CDR3 length equals 17 residues. V lost 7 bases and J lost 0; bases outside the gene matches: 11.